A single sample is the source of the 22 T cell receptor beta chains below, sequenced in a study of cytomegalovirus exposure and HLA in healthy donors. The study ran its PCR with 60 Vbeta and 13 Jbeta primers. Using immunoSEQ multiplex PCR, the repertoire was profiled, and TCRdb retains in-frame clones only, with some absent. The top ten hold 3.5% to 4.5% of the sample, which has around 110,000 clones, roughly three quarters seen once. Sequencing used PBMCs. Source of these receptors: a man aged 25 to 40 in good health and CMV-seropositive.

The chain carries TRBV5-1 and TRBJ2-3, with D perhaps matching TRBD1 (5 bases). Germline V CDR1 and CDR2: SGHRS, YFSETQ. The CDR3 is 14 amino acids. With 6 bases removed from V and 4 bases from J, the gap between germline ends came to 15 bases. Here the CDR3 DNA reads TGCGCCAGCAAAGGCCAGGGCCCCTCAGATACGCAGTATTTT. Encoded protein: CASKGQGPSDTQYF.

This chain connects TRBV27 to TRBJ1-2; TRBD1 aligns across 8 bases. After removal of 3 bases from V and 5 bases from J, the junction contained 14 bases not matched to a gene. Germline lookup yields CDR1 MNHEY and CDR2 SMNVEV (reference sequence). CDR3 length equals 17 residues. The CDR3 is CASSFYPTGTGRYGYTF. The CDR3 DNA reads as TGTGCCAGCAGTTTTTACCCCACCGGGACAGGAAGATATGGCTACACCTTC.

Here the CDR3 DNA reads TGTGCCAGCGGAAGGGGGTTAACCTACGAGCAGTACTTC. Encoded protein: CASGRGLTYEQYF. The rearrangement uses TRBV7-8 and TRBJ2-7, with a possible D match to TRBD1 (6 bases). This CDR3 has 13 residues. The germline V gene has CDR1 SGHVS and CDR2 FQNEAQ. V was clipped by 8 bases and J by 2 bases, with 13 bases between them.

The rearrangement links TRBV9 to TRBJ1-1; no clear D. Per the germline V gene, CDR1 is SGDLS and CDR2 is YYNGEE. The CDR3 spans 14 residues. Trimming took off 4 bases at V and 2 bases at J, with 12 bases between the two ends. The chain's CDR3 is CASSRSGQNTEAFF. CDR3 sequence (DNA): TGTGCCAGCAGCCGAAGTGGGCAAAACACTGAAGCTTTCTTT.

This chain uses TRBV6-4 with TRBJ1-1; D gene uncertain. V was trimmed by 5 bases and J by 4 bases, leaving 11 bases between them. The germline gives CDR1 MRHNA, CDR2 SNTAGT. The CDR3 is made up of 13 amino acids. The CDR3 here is CASSQQAATEAFF. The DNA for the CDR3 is TGTGCCAGCAGTCAGCAAGCGGCCACTGAAGCTTTCTTT.

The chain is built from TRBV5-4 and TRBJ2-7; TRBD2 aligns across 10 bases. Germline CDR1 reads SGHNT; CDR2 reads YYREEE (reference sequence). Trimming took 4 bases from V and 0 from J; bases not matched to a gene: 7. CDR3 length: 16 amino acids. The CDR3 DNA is TGTGCCAGCAGCGCACCTAGCGGGGGCAGCTCCTACGAGCAGTACTTC. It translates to CASSAPSGGSSYEQYF.

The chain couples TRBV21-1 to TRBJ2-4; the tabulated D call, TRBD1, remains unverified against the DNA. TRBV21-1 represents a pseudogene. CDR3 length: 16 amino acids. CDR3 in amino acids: CASSPKQGKAKNIQYF. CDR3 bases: TGTGCCAGCAGCCCTAAACAGGGGAAAGCCAAAAACATTCAGTACTTC.

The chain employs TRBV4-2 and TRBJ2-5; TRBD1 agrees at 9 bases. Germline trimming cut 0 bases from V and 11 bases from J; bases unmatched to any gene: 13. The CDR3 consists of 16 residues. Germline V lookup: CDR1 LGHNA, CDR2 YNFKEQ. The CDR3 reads CASSQDLGTGSSAQYF. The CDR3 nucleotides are TGTGCCAGCAGCCAAGATCTCGGGACAGGGAGTTCCGCGCAGTACTTC.

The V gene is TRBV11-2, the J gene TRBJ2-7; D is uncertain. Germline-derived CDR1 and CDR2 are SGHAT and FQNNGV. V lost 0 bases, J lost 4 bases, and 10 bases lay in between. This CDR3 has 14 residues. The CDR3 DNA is TGTGCCAGCAGCTTAGAGAGTGCGTATTACGAGCAGTACTTC. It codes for CASSLESAYYEQYF.

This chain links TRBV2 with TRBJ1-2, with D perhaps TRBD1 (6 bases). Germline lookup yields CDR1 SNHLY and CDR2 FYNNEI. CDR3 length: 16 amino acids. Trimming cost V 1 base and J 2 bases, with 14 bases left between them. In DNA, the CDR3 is TGTGCCAGCAGTGAAGGCCCAGGGCAGGGGAACTATGGCTACACCTTC. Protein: CASSEGPGQGNYGYTF.

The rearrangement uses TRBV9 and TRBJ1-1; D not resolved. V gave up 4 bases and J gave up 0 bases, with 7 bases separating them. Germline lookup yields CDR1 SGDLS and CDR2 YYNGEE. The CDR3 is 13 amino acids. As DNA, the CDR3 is TGTGCCAGCAGCCTCCGAGTGAACACTGAAGCTTTCTTT. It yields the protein CASSLRVNTEAFF.

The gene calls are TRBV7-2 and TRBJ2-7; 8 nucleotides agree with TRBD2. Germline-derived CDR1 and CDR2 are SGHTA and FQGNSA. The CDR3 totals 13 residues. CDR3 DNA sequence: TGTGCTGCGACATTGAGCGGGAGCCACGAGCAGTACTTC. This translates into CAATLSGSHEQYF.

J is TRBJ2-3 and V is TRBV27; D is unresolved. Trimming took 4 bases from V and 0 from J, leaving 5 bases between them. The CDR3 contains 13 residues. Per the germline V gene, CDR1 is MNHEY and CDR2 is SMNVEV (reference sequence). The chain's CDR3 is CASSYGSTDTQYF. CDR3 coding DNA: TGTGCCAGCAGTTACGGGAGCACAGATACGCAGTATTTT.

CDR3 DNA sequence: TGTGCCAGCAGCTCCTGGACAGGGTCTTCACCCCTCCACTTT. Translated, it gives CASSSWTGSSPLHF. The rearrangement joins TRBV9 to TRBJ1-6; the match to TRBD1 covers 8 bases. V gave up 4 bases and J gave up 9 bases; unmatched junction bases: 6. Germline CDR1 SGDLS, CDR2 YYNGEE. The CDR3 is 14 amino acids.

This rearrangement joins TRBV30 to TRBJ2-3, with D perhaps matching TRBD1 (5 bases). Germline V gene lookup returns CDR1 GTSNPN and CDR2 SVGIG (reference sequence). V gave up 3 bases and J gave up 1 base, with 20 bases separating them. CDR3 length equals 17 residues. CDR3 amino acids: CAWRPTGGRVGTDTQYF. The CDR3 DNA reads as TGTGCCTGGAGGCCGACCGGTGGCAGGGTAGGCACAGATACGCAGTATTTT.

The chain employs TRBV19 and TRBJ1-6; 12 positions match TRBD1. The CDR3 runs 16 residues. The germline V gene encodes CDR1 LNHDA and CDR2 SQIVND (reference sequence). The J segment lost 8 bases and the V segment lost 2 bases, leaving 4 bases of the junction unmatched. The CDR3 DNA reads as TGTGCCAGTAGTATACGGGACAGGGGGCTGGATTCACCCCTCCACTTT. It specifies CASSIRDRGLDSPLHF. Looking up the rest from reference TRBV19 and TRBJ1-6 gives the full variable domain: DGGITQSPKYLFRKEGQNVTLSCEQNLNHDAMYWYRQDPGQGLRLIYYSQIVNDFQKGDIAEGYSVSREKKESFPLTVTSAQKNPTAFYLCASSIRDRGLDSPLHFGNGTRLTVT.

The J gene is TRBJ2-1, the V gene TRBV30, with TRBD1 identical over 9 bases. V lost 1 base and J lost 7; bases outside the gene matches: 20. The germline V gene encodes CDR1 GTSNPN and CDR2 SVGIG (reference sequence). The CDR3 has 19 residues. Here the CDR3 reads CAWSDGVMSTGGWRNEQFF. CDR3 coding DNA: TGTGCCTGGAGTGATGGCGTGATGTCGACAGGGGGATGGAGGAATGAGCAGTTCTTC. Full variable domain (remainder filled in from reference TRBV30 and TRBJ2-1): SQTIHQWPATLVQPVGSPLSLECTVEGTSNPNLYWYRQAAGRGLQLLFYSVGIGQISSEVPQNLSASRPQDRQFILSSKKLLLSDSGFYLCAWSDGVMSTGGWRNEQFFGPGTRLTVL.

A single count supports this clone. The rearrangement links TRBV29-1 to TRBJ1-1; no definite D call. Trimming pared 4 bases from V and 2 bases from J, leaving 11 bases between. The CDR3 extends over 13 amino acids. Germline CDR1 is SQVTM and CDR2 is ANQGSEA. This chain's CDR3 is CSVVPGVNTEAFF. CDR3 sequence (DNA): TGCAGCGTTGTGCCCGGGGTTAACACTGAAGCTTTCTTT.

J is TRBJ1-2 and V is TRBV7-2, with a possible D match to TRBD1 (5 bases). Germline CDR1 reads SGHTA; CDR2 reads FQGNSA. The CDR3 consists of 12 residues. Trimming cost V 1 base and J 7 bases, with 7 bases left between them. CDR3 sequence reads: CASSLDRSGYTF. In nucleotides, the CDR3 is TGTGCCAGCAGCTTAGACAGGTCTGGCTACACCTTC. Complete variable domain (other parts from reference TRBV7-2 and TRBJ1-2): GAGVSQSPSNKVTEKGKDVELRCDPISGHTALYWYRQSLGQGLEFLIYFQGNSAPDKSGLPSDRFSAERTGGSVSTLTIQRTQQEDSAVYLCASSLDRSGYTFGSGTRLTVV.

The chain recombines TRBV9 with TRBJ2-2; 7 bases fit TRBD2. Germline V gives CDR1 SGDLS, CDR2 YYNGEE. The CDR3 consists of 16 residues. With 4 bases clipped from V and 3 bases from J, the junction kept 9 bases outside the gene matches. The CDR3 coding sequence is TGTGCCAGCAGCAAAAAACGGGGGGAACACACCGGGGAGCTGTTTTTT. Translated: CASSKKRGEHTGELFF.

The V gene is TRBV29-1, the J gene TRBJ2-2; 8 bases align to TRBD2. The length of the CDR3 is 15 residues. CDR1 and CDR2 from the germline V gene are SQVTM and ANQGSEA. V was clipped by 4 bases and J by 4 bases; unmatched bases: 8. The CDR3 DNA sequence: TGCAGCGTTGTAACAGCGGGAGTAGGCACCGGGGAGCTGTTTTTT. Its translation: CSVVTAGVGTGELFF.

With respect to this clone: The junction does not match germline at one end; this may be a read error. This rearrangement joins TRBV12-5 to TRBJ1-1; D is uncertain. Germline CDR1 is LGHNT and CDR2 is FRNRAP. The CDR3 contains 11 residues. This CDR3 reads CASGSMTVAFF. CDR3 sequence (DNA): TGTGCTAGTGGTTCGATGACTGTAGCTTTCTTT.